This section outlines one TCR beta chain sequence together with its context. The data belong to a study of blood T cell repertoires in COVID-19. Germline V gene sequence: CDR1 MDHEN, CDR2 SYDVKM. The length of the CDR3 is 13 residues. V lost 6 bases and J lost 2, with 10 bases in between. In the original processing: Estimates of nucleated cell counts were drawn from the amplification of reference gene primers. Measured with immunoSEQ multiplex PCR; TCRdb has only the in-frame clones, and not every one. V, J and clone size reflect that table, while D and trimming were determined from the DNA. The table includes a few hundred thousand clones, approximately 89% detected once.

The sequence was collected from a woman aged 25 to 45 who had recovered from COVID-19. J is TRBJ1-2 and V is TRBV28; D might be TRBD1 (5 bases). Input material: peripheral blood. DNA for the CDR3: TGTGCCAGCAGAACGACAGTGAACTATGGCTACACCTTC. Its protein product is CASRTTVNYGYTF.